This entry features one TCR beta chain sequence. Antigen specificity is unknown. The data were taken from a study of CD8+ T cells in alopecia areata. Study as a whole: People stayed on tofacitinib for 6 to 18 months, then stopped the drug for 6 months. Severity of treated patients was scored by affected scalp percentage.

Treatment here: oral pan-JAK inhibitor, 5-10 mg twice daily. Study findings and constraints: Throughout tofacitinib, many expanded lesional clones continued to persist in scalp and blood.

Following extraction, RNA underwent reverse transcription to cDNA, which served as the sequencing template. Clones were read by immunoSEQ multiplex PCR, and TCRdb kept only the in-frame ones, dropping some. The profile shows 170,000 or so clones, under 60% of them singletons. The CDR3 contains 12 residues. Germline V CDR1 and CDR2: SGHNT, YYREEE (reference sequence). V was clipped by 0 bases and J by 8 bases, with 6 bases between them. This sequence was found in a human donor with alopecia areata. This sample comprised CD8+ T cells sorted from blood, obtained at week 24, from a patient treated with tofacitinib. The rearrangement uses TRBV5-4 and TRBJ2-1, with D perhaps TRBD2 (6 bases). CDR3 sequence: CASSLAGDEQFF. DNA for the CDR3: TGTGCCAGCAGCTTGGCGGGGGATGAGCAGTTCTTC.